Following are 19 T cell receptor beta chains from one sample sequenced in a study of shared clonotypes between healthy human individuals. Here immunoSEQ multiplex PCR was the method, and the copy in TCRdb shows in-frame clones only, minus some. Of approximately 2.5 million clones in the sample, 93% were seen once. Specimen: naive CD4+ T cells from PBMCs. The subset: CD45RA+ positively selected. These TCRs come from a man aged 18 to 35 in good health. Some clones in this sample may be carry-over from other donors' samples.

The chain joins TRBV5-8 to TRBJ2-1; 8 positions agree with TRBD2. The CDR3 is 16 amino acids. CDR1 and CDR2 (germline): SGHTS, YDEGEE. With 0 bases clipped from V and 4 bases from J, the junction kept 6 bases outside the gene matches. CDR3 DNA: TGTGCCAGCAGCTTGGCCGGCGGGAGGATTTACAATGAGCAGTTCTTC. Protein product: CASSLAGGRIYNEQFF.

The rearrangement links TRBV9 to TRBJ2-1; tentatively, D is TRBD2 (6 bases). The V end lost 4 bases, the J end lost 3 bases, and 17 bases lay between the germline ends. The CDR3 runs 16 residues. Germline CDR1 SGDLS, CDR2 YYNGEE. The CDR3 sequence: CASSPRGGSGYNEQFF. The DNA of the CDR3 is TGTGCCAGCAGCCCCCGAGGAGGGAGTGGCTACAATGAGCAGTTCTTC.

The chain uses TRBV4-1 and TRBJ1-2; possible D gene TRBD1, 6 bases. Germline V gene data show CDR1 as MGHRA and CDR2 as YSYEKL. The V gene lost 1 base and the J gene lost 5 bases, with 8 bases spanning the gap. The CDR3 has 13 residues. The CDR3 DNA reads TGCGCCAGCAGCCAAGCGGGGGCATATGGCTACACCTTC. Protein: CASSQAGAYGYTF.

The gene calls are TRBV25-1 and TRBJ2-7; 7 bases agree with TRBD2. J was trimmed by 4 bases and V by 4 bases; bases with no gene match: 4. The CDR3 has 13 amino acids. Germline CDR1 MGHDK, CDR2 SYGVNS. As DNA, the CDR3 is TGTGCCAGCAGTGGATCGGGGGGTTACGAGCAGTACTTC. This codes for CASSGSGGYEQYF.

About this clone: The sample has other DNA sequences that encode this CDR3 too. The rearrangement links TRBV30 to TRBJ1-5, with D tentatively TRBD1 (6 bases). Trimming pared 3 bases from V and 0 bases from J, leaving 9 bases between. This CDR3 has 14 amino acids. Germline loops: CDR1 GTSNPN, CDR2 SVGIG (reference sequence). The CDR3 DNA sequence: TGTGCCTGGAGCGGGACAAATAGCAATCAGCCCCAGCATTTT. It is translated as CAWSGTNSNQPQHF. Complete variable domain (other parts from reference TRBV30 and TRBJ1-5): SQTIHQWPATLVQPVGSPLSLECTVEGTSNPNLYWYRQAAGRGLQLLFYSVGIGQISSEVPQNLSASRPQDRQFILSSKKLLLSDSGFYLCAWSGTNSNQPQHFGDGTRLSIL.

The rearrangement joins TRBV5-4 to TRBJ2-7; D might be TRBD1 (5 bases). CDR3 length equals 14 residues. Germline V gene sequence: CDR1 SGHNT, CDR2 YYREEE (reference sequence). The germline V and J ends were trimmed by 1 base and 5 bases, with 13 bases remaining between them. The chain's CDR3 is CASSLSLQDHEQYF. As DNA, the CDR3 is TGTGCCAGCAGCTTGTCTTTACAGGATCACGAGCAGTACTTC.

This clone was observed a few times. The rearrangement joins TRBV6-6 to TRBJ1-1, with 8 bases aligning to TRBD1. CDR3 length equals 13 residues. CDR1 is MNHNY and CDR2 is SVGAGI in the germline V gene (reference sequence). With V trimmed by 5 bases and J by 9 bases, 8 bases remained unmatched. The CDR3 here is CASSVDRDRKAFF. The DNA for the CDR3 is TGTGCCAGCAGTGTAGACCGGGACAGGAAAGCTTTCTTT.

This sequence joins TRBV5-1 and TRBJ2-1; D gene ambiguous. Germline CDR1 reads SGHRS; CDR2 reads YFSETQ. V lost 4 bases to trimming and J lost 7 bases, with 12 bases between them. The CDR3 spans 13 residues. CDR3 loop: CASSGPSANEQFF. In nucleotides, the CDR3 is TGCGCCAGCAGCGGGCCCTCGGCTAATGAGCAGTTCTTC. Supplemented by reference TRBV5-1 and TRBJ2-1, the full variable domain reads KAGVTQTPRYLIKTRGQQVTLSCSPISGHRSVSWYQQTPGQGLQFLFEYFSETQRNKGNFPGRFSGRQFSNSRSEMNVSTLELGDSALYLCASSGPSANEQFFGPGTRLTVL.

This clone was seen just once. The CDR3 DNA is TGTGCCAGCAGTGGGAGGACTAGCGGGAGCGGAGAGACCCAGTACTTC. This translates into CASSGRTSGSGETQYF. The chain carries TRBV5-4 and TRBJ2-5; TRBD2 aligns across 13 bases. With 5 bases clipped from V and 4 bases from J, the junction kept 8 bases outside the gene matches. The CDR3 totals 16 residues. Germline CDR1 SGHNT, CDR2 YYREEE (reference sequence).

This clone was observed once. This chain joins TRBV19 and TRBJ2-2, with 9 bases matching TRBD2. The germline CDR1 and CDR2 sequences are LNHDA and SQIVND (reference sequence). V was pared by 7 bases and J by 0 bases, with 6 bases of the junction left unmatched. The CDR3 sequence is 16 residues long. CDR3 residues: CASISIAGANTGELFF. CDR3 DNA: TGTGCCAGTATATCAATAGCGGGGGCGAACACCGGGGAGCTGTTTTTT. Filled out from reference TRBV19 and TRBJ2-2, the complete variable domain reads DGGITQSPKYLFRKEGQNVTLSCEQNLNHDAMYWYRQDPGQGLRLIYYSQIVNDFQKGDIAEGYSVSREKKESFPLTVTSAQKNPTAFYLCASISIAGANTGELFFGEGSRLTVL.

This CDR3 is CASQSGRPPYEQYF. The CDR3 nucleotides read TGTGCCAGTCAAAGCGGGAGACCACCCTACGAGCAGTACTTC. The J gene is TRBJ2-7, the V gene TRBV19; 8 positions match TRBD2. Germline-derived CDR1 and CDR2 are LNHDA and SQIVND (reference sequence). The CDR3 is 14 residues long. The V gene end was trimmed by 8 bases and the J gene end by 2 bases; junction bases not matched to a gene: 8. Combining the CDR3 with reference TRBV19 and TRBJ2-7 gives the whole variable domain DGGITQSPKYLFRKEGQNVTLSCEQNLNHDAMYWYRQDPGQGLRLIYYSQIVNDFQKGDIAEGYSVSREKKESFPLTVTSAQKNPTAFYLCASQSGRPPYEQYFGPGTRLTVT.

DNA of the CDR3: TGTGCCAGCAGCTTGGTATCGAGCTCTGGGGCCAACGTCCTGACTTTC. Encoded protein: CASSLVSSSGANVLTF. The chain has TRBV5-4 and TRBJ2-6; D is ambiguous. The length of the CDR3 is 16 residues. Trimming left V 0 bases short and J 0 bases short, with 7 bases between. Germline assignment: CDR1 SGHNT and CDR2 YYREEE (reference sequence).

The chain joins TRBV5-4 to TRBJ2-7; 16 nucleotides agree with TRBD2. After removal of 4 bases from V and 4 bases from J, the junction contained 5 bases not matched to a gene. The CDR3 sequence is 16 residues long. Germline values: CDR1 SGHNT, CDR2 YYREEE (reference sequence). This CDR3 is CASSMGLAGGPYEQYF. The CDR3 DNA is TGTGCCAGCAGCATGGGACTAGCGGGAGGGCCGTACGAGCAGTACTTC.

The chain combines TRBV6-1 with TRBJ1-4; D is unclear. Trimming shortened V by 5 bases and J by 3 bases, and 13 bases separated the two germline ends. Germline V gene lookup returns CDR1 MNHNS and CDR2 SASEGT. This CDR3 spans 15 amino acids. CDR3: CASSSLWGANEKLFF. CDR3 DNA sequence: TGTGCCAGCAGTTCCCTGTGGGGAGCTAATGAAAAACTGTTTTTT.

This sequence joins TRBV15 and TRBJ2-5; 9 bases line up with TRBD1. CDR3 length: 16 amino acids. V lost 1 base, J lost 1 base, and 4 bases stayed unmatched. Germline CDR1 reads LNHNV; CDR2 reads YYDKDF (reference sequence). As DNA, the CDR3 is TGTGCCACCAGCAGAGGGGGGACAGGGACCCAAGAGACCCAGTACTTC. Its protein is CATSRGGTGTQETQYF.

The J gene is TRBJ2-1, the V gene TRBV7-2; 8 nucleotides align to TRBD2. The CDR3 totals 15 residues. The V gene end was trimmed by 6 bases and the J gene end by 0 bases; junction bases not matched to a gene: 4. Germline V gene lookup returns CDR1 SGHTA and CDR2 FQGNSA. CDR3 DNA sequence: TGTGCCAGCAGACAAAGCGGGAGCTCCTACAATGAGCAGTTCTTC. Translated: CASRQSGSSYNEQFF. Filled out from reference TRBV7-2 and TRBJ2-1, the complete variable domain reads GAGVSQSPSNKVTEKGKDVELRCDPISGHTALYWYRQSLGQGLEFLIYFQGNSAPDKSGLPSDRFSAERTGGSVSTLTIQRTQQEDSAVYLCASRQSGSSYNEQFFGPGTRLTVL.

The CDR3 region has the DNA TGCGCCAGCAGCCCCCGGGGAGCGGGAGGCCGCAGGGGGCAGTATTTT. This sequence encodes CASSPRGAGGRRGQYF. The chain has TRBV5-1 and TRBJ2-3; TRBD2 matches 9 bases. The junction had 17 bases not matched to a gene; V was cut back by 4 bases and J by 11 bases. CDR3 length: 16 amino acids. CDR1 is SGHRS, CDR2 YFSETQ, per germline. The complete variable domain, with remaining parts taken from reference TRBV5-1 and TRBJ2-3, reads KAGVTQTPRYLIKTRGQQVTLSCSPISGHRSVSWYQQTPGQGLQFLFEYFSETQRNKGNFPGRFSGRQFSNSRSEMNVSTLELGDSALYLCASSPRGAGGRRGQYFGPGTRLTVL.

The chain has TRBV6-1 and TRBJ2-7; no clear D. The length of the CDR3 is 18 residues. CDR1 is MNHNS and CDR2 is SASEGT in the germline V gene. Trimming cost V 1 base and J 0 bases, with 19 bases left between them. The CDR3 DNA is TGTGCCAGCAGTGAAGTACACCAACGAGGCGGACCCTCCTACGAGCAGTACTTC. It translates to CASSEVHQRGGPSYEQYF.

V gene TRBV5-8 combines with J gene TRBJ1-3, with no clear D. The ends were cut back, 4 bases at V and 1 base at J, with 12 bases in the middle. The CDR3 contains 15 residues. Germline assignment: CDR1 SGHTS and CDR2 YDEGEE. The CDR3 reads CASSPRWDSGNTIYF. CDR3 nucleotides: TGTGCCAGCAGCCCGAGATGGGATTCTGGAAACACCATATATTTT.